The 26 T cell receptor beta chains below all came from one sample that was sequenced in a study of regulatory T cells in long-lasting Graves disease. Assembly of TCR beta libraries relied on iRepertoire HTBI primers together with Arm-PCR of CDR3 regions. TCRdb reprocessed the multiplex PCR reads with MiXCR, giving one entry per CDR3 protein. The sample carries more than 300,000 distinct CDR3 sequences, 15% to 20% recorded once. The time point: newly diagnosed GD, antithyroid drugs for less than 3 months. Making the TCR library involved RNA that had been extracted from PBMCs. The data were also submitted as part of a second study, on T cells in Graves' hyperthyroidism and ophthalmopathy.

Sequences were derived from peripheral blood mononuclear cells (PBMCs), sampled at new diagnosis, from a patient treated with antithyroid drugs. These TCRs come from a woman aged 18-29 years with Graves disease.

This clonotype was counted many times. V usage is TRBV27 and J usage is TRBJ1-5; no firm D call. Germline loops: CDR1 MNHEY, CDR2 SMNVEV (reference sequence). V lost 5 bases to trimming and J lost 3 bases, with 14 bases between them. This CDR3 comprises 15 residues. This CDR3 reads CASSRFSGDNQPQHF. The CDR3 DNA reads as TGTGCCAGCAGTCGGTTTAGCGGAGACAATCAGCCCCAGCATTTT.

This chain joins TRBV4-2 and TRBJ1-4; the D is unclear. V was cut by 5 bases and J by 7 bases, with 20 bases left in between. Looked up from germline, CDR1 is LGHNA and CDR2 is YNFKEQ. This CDR3 is 16 amino acids long. CDR3 coding DNA: TGTGCCAGCAGCTCGGGCAGGATAGAGCAGAGTGAAAAACTGTTTTTT. Protein product: CASSSGRIEQSEKLFF.

This clonotype was detected ten times or more. The rearrangement joins TRBV12-3 or TRBV12-4 to TRBJ2-1, with 7 bases matching TRBD2. Trimming at V came to 8 bases and at J to 6 bases, leaving 10 bases not matched to a gene. The CDR3 sequence is 14 residues long. CDR3 in DNA: TGTGCCAGCGGAATAGCGGGCGTGGCCAATGAGCAGTTCTTC. This codes for CASGIAGVANEQFF.

This clonotype was found many times. V gene TRBV5-5 combines with J gene TRBJ2-5, with a weak D call TRBD2 (5 bases). Germline V gene lookup returns CDR1 SGHKS and CDR2 YYEKEE (reference sequence). V dropped 4 bases and J dropped 7 bases, with 20 bases sitting between them. CDR3 length equals 15 residues. For the CDR3, the DNA is TGTGCCAGCAGCCAAATCGGAGCGGCCGGAGGGACCCAGTACTTC. This codes for CASSQIGAAGGTQYF.

This clonotype was found many times. J is TRBJ1-2 and V is TRBV3-1, with a possible D match to TRBD1 (6 bases). V was pared by 0 bases and J by 4 bases, with 9 bases between. Germline V gene lookup returns CDR1 LGHDT and CDR2 YNNKEL (reference sequence). The CDR3 consists of 14 residues. CDR3: CASSQDGDTYGYTF. The DNA for the CDR3 is TGTGCCAGCAGCCAAGACGGGGACACCTATGGCTACACCTTC. Drawing the rest from reference TRBV3-1 and TRBJ1-2, the complete variable domain is DTAVSQTPKYLVTQMGNDKSIKCEQNLGHDTMYWYKQDSKKFLKIMFSYNNKELIINETVPNRFSPKSPDKAHLNLHINSLELGDSAVYFCASSQDGDTYGYTFGSGTRLTVV.

This clonotype was seen only once. This could be a read error, since a much larger clone is one nucleotide away. The rearrangement links TRBV6-1 to TRBJ1-1; 9 nucleotides align to TRBD1. The CDR3 length is 15 residues. J lost 5 bases, V lost 7 bases, and 11 bases had no gene match. CDR1 MNHNS and CDR2 SASEGT come from the germline V gene. The CDR3: CASTTLTTGGTEAFF. CDR3 bases: TGTGCCAGCACCACACTCACGACAGGGGGAACTGAAGCTTTCTTT.

This clonotype has only a few counts. An end of the junction differs from the germline gene, which may be a read error. CDR3 sequence (DNA): TGTGCCAGCAGCCAAGAACGGCTAGCGGGGGGGGGAATATTC. Protein sequence: CASSQERLAGGGIF. J is TRBJ2-5 and V is TRBV3-1, with 12 positions matching TRBD2. CDR3 length equals 14 residues. CDR1 LGHDT and CDR2 YNNKEL come from the germline V gene (reference sequence).

This clonotype was recorded many times. The V gene is TRBV30, the J gene TRBJ1-1; D gene uncertain. The CDR3 totals 11 residues. CDR1 GTSNPN and CDR2 SVGIG come from the germline V gene (reference sequence). Trimming stripped 5 bases from V and 5 bases from J, with 9 bases between. CDR3: CAWHRATEAFF. CDR3 in DNA: TGTGCCTGGCATAGGGCTACTGAAGCTTTCTTT.

In this sample, this clonotype turned up a few times. This chain connects TRBV29-1 to TRBJ1-1, with no clear D. Germline V gene lookup returns CDR1 SQVTM and CDR2 ANQGSEA. The length of the CDR3 is 14 residues. Trimming took off 5 bases at V and 0 bases at J, with 13 bases between the two ends. DNA for the CDR3: TGCAGCGTTTCCCGGGCCGGTTTGAACACTGAAGCTTTCTTT. Its translation is CSVSRAGLNTEAFF.

This clonotype was found a few times. The chain links TRBV27 to TRBJ2-3; 10 nucleotides match TRBD2. Germline loops: CDR1 MNHEY, CDR2 SMNVEV (reference sequence). This CDR3 region has 14 residues. The J segment lost 9 bases and the V segment lost 5 bases, leaving 8 bases of the junction unmatched. This CDR3 reads CASSAAGGEGTQYF. In nucleotides, the CDR3 is TGTGCCAGCAGTGCAGCGGGGGGGGAGGGGACGCAGTATTTT.

In its sample, this clonotype was seen many times. V is TRBV28 and J is TRBJ2-1; 9 nucleotides agree with TRBD2. The V segment lost 6 bases and the J segment 4 bases; nucleotides outside the gene matches: 10. There are 16 residues in the CDR3. Germline V gene sequence: CDR1 MDHEN, CDR2 SYDVKM. The CDR3 DNA sequence: TGTGCCAGCAGCCCTATACTAGCGGGTCCTTACAATGAGCAGTTCTTC. Amino acid sequence: CASSPILAGPYNEQFF.

This clonotype has only a few counts. The chain uses TRBV5-1 and TRBJ1-5; D might be TRBD1 (6 bases). CDR3 length: 13 amino acids. Between the trimmed V and J ends, which lost 4 bases and 6 bases, there was a span of 11 bases. Germline-derived CDR1 and CDR2 are SGHRS and YFSETQ. Here the CDR3 DNA reads TGCGCCAGCAGCCCCCAGGGGAGTCAGCCCCAGCATTTT. Its protein product is CASSPQGSQPQHF.

At least ten counts were recorded for this clonotype. The CDR3 is CARTGTGVQVGEQYF. CDR3 nucleotide sequence: TGTGCCAGAACCGGGACAGGGGTTCAAGTCGGCGAGCAGTACTTC. The chain carries TRBV2 and TRBJ2-7; TRBD1 aligns across 10 bases. Germline values: CDR1 SNHLY, CDR2 FYNNEI. V was pared by 9 bases and J by 6 bases, with 14 bases of the junction left unmatched. CDR3 length: 15 amino acids.

The rearrangement uses TRBV5-1 and TRBJ1-5; D might be TRBD1 (6 bases). The CDR3 sequence is 14 residues long. The germline CDR1 and CDR2 sequences are SGHRS and YFSETQ. With 4 bases removed from V and 5 bases from J, the gap between germline ends came to 13 bases. The CDR3 reads CASSPDRRDQPQHF. For the CDR3, the DNA is TGCGCCAGCAGCCCGGACAGACGAGATCAGCCCCAGCATTTT.

Many counts were recorded for this clonotype. This sequence joins TRBV12-3 or TRBV12-4 and TRBJ2-3; D may be TRBD1 (5 bases). Trimming pared 6 bases from V and 2 bases from J, leaving 12 bases between. The CDR3 loop spans 14 amino acids. The CDR3 sequence: CASRNQGHTDTQYF. CDR3 DNA sequence: TGTGCCAGCAGAAATCAGGGCCACACAGATACGCAGTATTTT.

There are a few counts of this clonotype. DNA of the CDR3: TGTGCCAGCAGGTCGGGCCTTCGGGAGGGGGACTACACCTTC. This translates into CASRSGLREGDYTF. V is TRBV5-4 and J is TRBJ1-2; maybe TRBD1 (6 bases). CDR3 size: 14 residues. CDR1 and CDR2 (germline): SGHNT, YYREEE (reference sequence). Trimming removed 5 bases from V and 10 bases from J, with 21 bases in between.

This clonotype has a count of ten or more. The rearrangement joins TRBV11-2 to TRBJ2-1; 8 bases are a match to TRBD2. V shed 0 bases and J 8 bases; nucleotides not matched to a gene: 12. The CDR3 totals 17 residues. CDR1 and CDR2 (germline): SGHAT, FQNNGV. Here the CDR3 reads CASSLDGPGGPLHEQFF. Written as DNA, the CDR3 is TGTGCCAGCAGCTTAGATGGCCCGGGGGGGCCACTACATGAGCAGTTCTTC. Supplemented by reference TRBV11-2 and TRBJ2-1, the full variable domain reads EAGVAQSPRYKIIEKRQSVAFWCNPISGHATLYWYQQILGQGPKLLIQFQNNGVVDDSQLPKDRFSAERLKGVDSTLKIQPAKLEDSAVYLCASSLDGPGGPLHEQFFGPGTRLTVL.

This clonotype was seen many times. V usage is TRBV20-1 and J usage is TRBJ1-4; D call uncertain. Germline V gene data show CDR1 as DFQATT and CDR2 as SNEGSKA (reference sequence). CDR3 length: 14 residues. As DNA, the CDR3 is TGCAGCATAGGGCGGCTTGCAACTAATGAAAAACTGTTTTTT. As protein: CSIGRLATNEKLFF.

V and J are TRBV5-1 and TRBJ1-6; D gene uncertain. The CDR3 length is 15 residues. Trimming cost V 4 bases and J 10 bases, with 18 bases left between them. Per the germline V gene, CDR1 is SGHRS and CDR2 is YFSETQ. The CDR3 sequence is CASSESSRSNSPLHF. CDR3 sequence (DNA): TGCGCCAGCAGCGAATCCTCTCGGTCTAACTCACCCCTCCACTTT.

This clonotype appeared many times. The J gene is TRBJ2-5, the V gene TRBV24-1; no clear D. The CDR3 sequence is 13 residues long. Between the trimmed V and J ends, which lost 4 bases and 5 bases, there was a span of 10 bases. Per germline, CDR1 KGHDR and CDR2 SFDVKD. CDR3 nucleotide sequence: TGTGCCACCAGTGAACCGTTAGGGGAGACCCAGTACTTC. Protein product: CATSEPLGETQYF.

V gene TRBV29-1 combines with J gene TRBJ2-7; D ambiguous. V was shortened by 2 bases and J by 3 bases, with 5 bases between the two germline ends. In germline, CDR1 is SQVTM, CDR2 ANQGSEA. The CDR3 is 11 amino acids. CDR3 residues: CSVETLYEQYF. The CDR3 nucleotides are TGCAGCGTTGAAACACTCTACGAGCAGTACTTC.

V is TRBV12-3 or TRBV12-4 and J is TRBJ2-2; no firm D call. V lost 6 bases and J 7 bases, leaving 15 bases between the germline ends. The CDR3 is made up of 14 amino acids. The CDR3 spells CASSPPAVGGELFF. The CDR3 coding sequence is TGTGCCAGCAGCCCCCCCGCGGTAGGCGGGGAGCTGTTTTTT.

A few counts support this clonotype. This chain links TRBV5-6 with TRBJ1-1; possibly TRBD1 for D (6 bases). The CDR3 is 14 residues long. The germline gives CDR1 SGHDT, CDR2 YYEEEE. V was cut by 4 bases and J by 1 base, with 11 bases left in between. The CDR3 spells CASSPGASNTEAFF. As DNA, the CDR3 is TGTGCCAGCAGCCCAGGGGCATCGAACACTGAAGCTTTCTTT.

This clonotype showed up many times. The J gene is TRBJ1-1, the V gene TRBV3-1; D perhaps matches TRBD1 (5 bases). The CDR3 runs to 13 residues. Germline V gene sequence: CDR1 LGHDT, CDR2 YNNKEL (reference sequence). V lost 5 bases and J lost 0, with 7 bases in between. The CDR3 nucleotides are TGTGCCAGCAGCATACAGGTGAACACTGAAGCTTTCTTT. Protein: CASSIQVNTEAFF.

The rearrangement joins TRBV19 to TRBJ1-5; D is unclear. CDR1 and CDR2 (germline): LNHDA, SQIVND (reference sequence). The CDR3 covers 15 residues. Trimming took off 7 bases at V and 1 base at J, with 14 bases between the two ends. The CDR3 spells CASTNGLFSNQPQHF. As DNA, the CDR3 is TGTGCCAGTACTAACGGGCTCTTCAGCAATCAGCCCCAGCATTTT.

This chain joins TRBV20-1 and TRBJ2-2; 9 nucleotides match TRBD2. J was trimmed by 5 bases and V by 3 bases; bases with no gene match: 10. The CDR3 is 16 residues long. Germline lookup yields CDR1 DFQATT and CDR2 SNEGSKA (reference sequence). The CDR3 sequence is CSARVSGRRITGELFF. Written as DNA, the CDR3 is TGCAGTGCTAGGGTTAGCGGGAGACGAATTACCGGGGAGCTGTTTTTT.